These T cell receptor beta chains were read from a single sample in a study of control samples from healthy donors and cancer patients. Sequencing was performed with immunoSEQ multiplex PCR; in TCRdb, only in-frame clones are kept and a portion is missing. Of 120,000 or so clones in the sample, approximately 91% were seen once. The sequenced sample consisted of blood. These receptors were collected from a woman under 30 in good health. Both conserved end residues are trimmed from each CDR3. Each record gives: CDR3 length, J gene, V gene, CDR3 protein.

12	TRBJ2-7	TRBV28	ASSPGTETYEQY
11	TRBJ2-2	TRBV2	ASTRGNTGELF
14	TRBJ1-5	TRBV5-8	ASSLGSNSGNQPQH
13	TRBJ1-2	TRBV5-6	ASSGGTGEDYGYT
14	TRBJ2-1	TRBV6-5	ASSYRTRGGSREQF
13	TRBJ2-1	TRBV4-2	ASSQGAGLRNEQF
13	TRBJ2-1	TRBV27	ASNRGLARGDEQF
17	TRBJ1-2	TRBV11-2	ASSLGIFFPTGSNYGYT
12	TRBJ2-7	TRBV5-1	ASSPRQGAYEQY
10	TRBJ2-7	TRBV13	ASNRGDYEQY
12	TRBJ1-1	TRBV24-1	ATSEPIRGTEAF
13	TRBJ1-5	TRBV19	ASRPGLYSNQPQH
13	TRBJ1-5	TRBV19	ASSMAGKGDQPQH
10	TRBJ2-4	TRBV28	ASNSAPNIQY
10	TRBJ2-3	TRBV19	ASNGRTDTQY
13	TRBJ1-5	TRBV20-1	SASVRLKSNQPQH
16	TRBJ2-1	TRBV30	AWGRGLSGGGPYNEQF
12	TRBJ1-6	TRBV15	ATSGGARNSPLH
11	TRBJ1-4	TRBV9	ASSDGTEEKLF
12	TRBJ2-2	TRBV24-1	ATRGSGMTGELF
12	TRBJ2-1	TRBV21-1	ARYGTSKHNEQF
16	TRBJ2-7	TRBV11-2	ASSLVVGRGTKWYEQY
17	TRBJ2-3	TRBV30	AWIPALLAGEISTDTQY
12	TRBJ2-7	TRBV28	ASSGNRGSYEQY
13	TRBJ1-1	TRBV5-1	ASSWPREANTEAF
13	TRBJ1-2	TRBV7-9	ASSSVQGVSYGYT
12	TRBJ1-3	TRBV29-1	SVRDPQTGNTIY
11	TRBJ2-3	TRBV5-6	ASSSSGTDTQY
15	TRBJ2-5	TRBV24-1	ATSDSGRGEIQETQY
10	TRBJ2-1	TRBV7-2	ASSPALNEQF
14	TRBJ2-5	TRBV7-9	ASSSTSGRAQETQY
16	TRBJ1-4	TRBV19	ASSTGGGFGPQNEKLF
12	TRBJ1-3	TRBV13	ASSWGPSGNTIY
12	TRBJ2-3	TRBV5-1	ASSSSSSTDTQY
11	TRBJ1-1	TRBV12-3/TRBV12-4	ASSSQGNTEAF
13	TRBJ1-1	TRBV19	ASSTAPGLDTEAF
16	TRBJ2-2	TRBV13	ASSLNPGLAENTGELF
15	TRBJ2-3	TRBV24-1	ATSDNPGQGGTDTQY
15	TRBJ2-5	TRBV4-1	ASSPLVTGSGQETQY